The following is a T cell receptor (beta chain) sequence with its context. The source of the sample is a study of blood T cell repertoires in COVID-19. Study overall: Collection of acute and convalescent COVID-19 samples took place in the United States, Italy and Spain. T cells, B-cell-depleted T cells, or PBMCs provided the cDNA or gDNA that served as material.

The repertoire was sequenced with immunoSEQ multiplex PCR; TCRdb's copy has only in-frame clones and lacks some. This table holds around 190,000 clones, about 80% found once. The germline V gene has CDR1 LNHDA and CDR2 SQIVND (reference sequence). The V end was cut by 5 bases, the J end by 0 bases, with 17 bases between. The CDR3 contains 18 residues. The genes are TRBV19 and TRBJ2-6; D possibly corresponds to TRBD1 (5 bases). The receptor comes from a man in his 60s with acute or convalescent COVID-19. The sequencing sample was made of peripheral blood. CDR3 protein: CASSPLGEGSSGANVLTF. The CDR3 DNA sequence: TGTGCCAGTAGTCCCTTAGGGGAAGGAAGCTCTGGGGCCAACGTCCTGACTTTC.